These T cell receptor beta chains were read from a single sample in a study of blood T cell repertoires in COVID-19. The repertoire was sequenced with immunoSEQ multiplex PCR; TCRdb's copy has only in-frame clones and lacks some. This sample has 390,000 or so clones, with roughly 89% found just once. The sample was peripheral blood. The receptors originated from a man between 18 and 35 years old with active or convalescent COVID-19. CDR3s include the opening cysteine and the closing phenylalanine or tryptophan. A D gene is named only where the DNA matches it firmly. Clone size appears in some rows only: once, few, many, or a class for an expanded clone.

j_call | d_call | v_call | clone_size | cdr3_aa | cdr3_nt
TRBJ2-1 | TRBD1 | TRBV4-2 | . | CASSQGPGQSYYNEQFF | TGTGCCAGCAGCCAGGGACCGGGACAGAGCTACTACAATGAGCAGTTCTTC
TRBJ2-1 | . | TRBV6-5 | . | CASSFGQNNEQFF | TGTGCCAGCAGTTTTGGTCAGAACAATGAGCAGTTCTTC
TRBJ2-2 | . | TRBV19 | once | CASSNSREMNTGELFF | TGTGCCAGTAGTAACTCCAGGGAAATGAACACCGGGGAGCTGTTTTTT
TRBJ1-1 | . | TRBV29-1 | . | CSVEMAGFNTEAFF | TGCAGCGTTGAAATGGCAGGGTTCAACACTGAAGCTTTCTTT
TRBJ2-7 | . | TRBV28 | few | CASSLGQNYEQYF | TGTGCCAGCAGTTTAGGACAGAACTACGAGCAGTACTTC
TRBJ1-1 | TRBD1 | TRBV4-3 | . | CASSHRDSEAFF | TGCGCCAGCAGCCACCGGGACAGTGAAGCTTTCTTT
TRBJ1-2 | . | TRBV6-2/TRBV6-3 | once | CASSYSGSRYGYTF | TGTGCCAGCAGTTACTCCGGGTCCCGCTATGGCTACACCTTC
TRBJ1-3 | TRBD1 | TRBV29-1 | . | CSVRNRGSGNTIYF | TGCAGCGTCCGTAACAGGGGAAGTGGAAACACCATATATTTT
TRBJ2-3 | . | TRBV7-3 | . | CASSLRATRGTDTQYF | TGTGCCAGCAGCTTAAGGGCAACGCGGGGCACAGATACGCAGTATTTT
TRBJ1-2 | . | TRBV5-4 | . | CASSLAPGANYGYTF | TGTGCCAGCAGCTTGGCCCCCGGAGCTAACTATGGCTACACCTTC
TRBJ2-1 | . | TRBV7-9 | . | CASSLGTDEQFF | TGTGCCAGCAGCTTAGGGACAGATGAGCAGTTCTTC
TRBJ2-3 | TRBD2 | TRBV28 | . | CASRPGLVSTDTQYF | TGTGCCAGCAGACCCGGACTAGTAAGCACAGATACGCAGTATTTT
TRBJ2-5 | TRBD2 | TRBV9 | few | CASSVVAGGLETQYF | TGTGCCAGCAGCGTAGTGGCGGGGGGGTTGGAGACCCAGTACTTC
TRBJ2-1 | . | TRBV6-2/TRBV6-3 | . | CASSYRGGGYNEQFF | TGTGCCAGCAGTTATAGGGGGGGAGGCTACAATGAGCAGTTCTTC
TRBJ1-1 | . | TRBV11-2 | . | CASSLVYGGAEAFF | TGTGCCAGCAGCTTAGTATATGGCGGCGCGGAAGCTTTCTTT
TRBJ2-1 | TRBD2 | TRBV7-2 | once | CASSLTSISASYNEQFF | TGTGCCAGCAGCTTGACTAGCATAAGCGCCTCCTACAATGAGCAGTTCTTC
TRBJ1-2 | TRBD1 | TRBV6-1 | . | CASSGSTGGKNYGYTF | TGTGCCAGCAGTGGGTCCACAGGGGGCAAGAACTATGGCTACACCTTC
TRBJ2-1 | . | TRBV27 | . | CASSQRGTSYNEQFF | TGTGCCAGCAGTCAACGAGGGACTTCCTACAATGAGCAGTTCTTC
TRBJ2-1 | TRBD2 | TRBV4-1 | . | CASSQESGGASEQFF | TGCGCCAGCAGCCAAGAGTCGGGGGGGGCGTCCGAGCAGTTCTTC
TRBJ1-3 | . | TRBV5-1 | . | CASSLDASSGNTIYF | TGCGCCAGCAGCTTGGACGCGAGCTCTGGAAACACCATATATTTT